This T cell receptor beta chain is from a study of cytomegalovirus exposure and HLA in healthy donors. Overall study: HLA-typed donors were the source of about 90 million unique TCRs held in an early data release. Study findings and constraints: The authors enumerated over 150 TCR beta chains as linked to cytomegalovirus. Trimming of TCR beta V- and J-genes showed a link, identified in a later analysis, to a missense DCLRE1C variant. A cluster of highly shared sequence variants was likely a sequencing artifact.

Primers included in the PCR were 60 Vbeta and 13 Jbeta primers. Clones were sequenced by immunoSEQ multiplex PCR, and TCRdb holds only the in-frame ones, with some missing. The table records tens of thousands of clones, under 85% of them present only once. In the case of this clone: Its antigen remains unidentified.

This TCR was sampled from a man aged 45-60 years in good health and CMV-seropositive. Input material: PBMCs.

CDR3 sequence (DNA): TGTGCCAGCAGCTTAGACGGGAGTCATGAAAAACTGTTTTTT. Translation: CASSLDGSHEKLFF. V gene TRBV7-9 combines with J gene TRBJ1-4; D remains unclear. CDR1 is SEHNR and CDR2 is FQNEAQ in the germline V gene (reference sequence). The CDR3 is 14 residues long. V lost 1 base and J lost 6, with 9 bases in between.